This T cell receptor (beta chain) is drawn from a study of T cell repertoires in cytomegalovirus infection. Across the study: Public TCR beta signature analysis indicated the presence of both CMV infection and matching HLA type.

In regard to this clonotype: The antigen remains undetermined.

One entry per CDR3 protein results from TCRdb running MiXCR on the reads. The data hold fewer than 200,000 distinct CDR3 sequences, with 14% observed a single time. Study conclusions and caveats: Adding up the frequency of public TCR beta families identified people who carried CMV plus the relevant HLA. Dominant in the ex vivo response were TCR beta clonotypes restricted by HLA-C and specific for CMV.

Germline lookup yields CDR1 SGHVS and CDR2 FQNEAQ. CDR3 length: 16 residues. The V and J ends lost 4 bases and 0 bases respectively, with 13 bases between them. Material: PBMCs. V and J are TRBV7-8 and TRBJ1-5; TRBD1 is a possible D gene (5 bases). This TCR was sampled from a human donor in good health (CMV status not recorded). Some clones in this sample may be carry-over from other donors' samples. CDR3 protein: CASSSPGRLSNQPQHF. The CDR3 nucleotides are TGTGCCAGCAGCTCCCCGGGACGGCTTAGCAATCAGCCCCAGCATTTT. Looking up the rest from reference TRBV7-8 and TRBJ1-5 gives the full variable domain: GAGVSQSPRYKVAKRGQDVALRCDPISGHVSLFWYQQALGQGPEFLTYFQNEAQLDKSGLPSDRFFAERPEGSVSTLKIQRTQQEDSAVYLCASSSPGRLSNQPQHFGDGTRLSIL.